The sequence of this TCR beta chain was determined in a study of blood T cell repertoires in COVID-19. Per the study methods: Reference gene primer amplification yielded estimated nucleated cell counts. The table came from immunoSEQ multiplex PCR; TCRdb's copy has only in-frame clones and leaves some out. D and trimming come from the DNA, and the V and J calls and clone size come from that table. Seen here are approximately 12,000 clones, around 71% observed once, and the top ten hold approximately 6%. Patients at the Seattle site were enrolled during active infection and followed longitudinally. V shed 3 bases and J shed 4 bases, with 18 bases lying between them. Germline values: CDR1 PRHDT, CDR2 FYEKMQ (reference sequence). This CDR3 has 17 amino acids.

This chain links TRBV13 with TRBJ1-4; D is unresolved. The origin of this receptor is a man between 60 and 75 years old with COVID-19, enrolled during active disease. The sequenced sample was peripheral blood. The CDR3 DNA follows: TGTGCCAGCAGCTTTGGTATCCTGGTAGGAGTTAATGAAAAACTGTTTTTT. It codes for CASSFGILVGVNEKLFF.